This entry lists 21 T cell receptor beta chains sequenced from one sample in a study of PD-L1 blockade in urothelial cancer (dated by TCRdb to the late 2010s). The time point label for this specimen denotes: peripheral blood 6 weeks after treatment start. Receptors were amplified or captured by the immunoSEQ multiplex PCR assay. TCRdb took over this immuneACCESS table, retaining in-frame rearrangements with V and J assigned. Such tables are incomplete; in checked studies, under half of the missing clones stem from an unresolved V gene, and the remainder is unexplained. This sample comprises about 76,000 clones, under 95% of them detected only once. The biggest ten clones account for roughly 0.87% of the sample. This sample comprised PBMCs, obtained around atezolizumab (anti-PD-L1) treatment. The receptors come from a woman of 80 years or more with urothelial cancer.

V usage is TRBV7-9 and J usage is TRBJ1-1; TRBD1 might be the D (5 bases). Deletions cut 1 base from V and 4 bases from J, with 10 bases between. The CDR3 length is 14 residues. The germline CDR1 and CDR2 sequences are SEHNR and FQNEAQ (reference sequence). CDR3 in DNA: TGTGCCAGCAGCTTAGGGGGCGGGGGCACTGAAGCTTTCTTT. Translating gives CASSLGGGGTEAFF. The variable domain in full, with the rest retrieved from reference TRBV7-9 and TRBJ1-1, is DTGVSQNPRHKITKRGQNVTFRCDPISEHNRLYWYRQTLGQGPEFLTYFQNEAQLEKSRLLSDRFSAERPKGSFSTLEIQRTEQGDSAMYLCASSLGGGGTEAFFGQGTRLTVV.

The genes are TRBV7-8 and TRBJ2-5; D perhaps matches TRBD1 (5 bases). From germline, CDR1 is SGHVS and CDR2 FQNEAQ. This CDR3 region has 16 residues. Trimming left V 1 base short and J 3 bases short, with 15 bases between. The CDR3 loop reads CASSLEFQGRKETQYF. The CDR3 region has the DNA TGTGCCAGCAGCTTAGAATTCCAGGGCAGAAAAGAGACCCAGTACTTC.

This sequence joins TRBV19 and TRBJ2-5, with 9 bases aligning to TRBD1. CDR1 LNHDA and CDR2 SQIVND come from the germline V gene (reference sequence). The CDR3 contains 14 residues. After removal of 6 bases from V and 2 bases from J, the junction contained 4 bases not matched to a gene. The CDR3 DNA reads TGTGCCAGTAGCCAGGGGACAGGGCAAGAGACCCAGTACTTC. It codes for CASSQGTGQETQYF.

The rearrangement joins TRBV6-1 to TRBJ2-1; 7 bases align to TRBD2. CDR1 is MNHNS and CDR2 is SASEGT in the germline V gene. The CDR3 spans 18 residues. Trimming took 2 bases from V and 0 from J; bases not matched to a gene: 10. This chain's CDR3 is CASSESASGPTSYNEQFF. The CDR3 coding sequence is TGTGCCAGCAGTGAATCGGCTAGCGGACCCACCTCCTACAATGAGCAGTTCTTC.

The gene calls are TRBV11-2 and TRBJ2-1; D unresolved. The ends were cut back, 0 bases at V and 9 bases at J, with 3 bases in the middle. This CDR3 comprises 11 residues. Germline V lookup: CDR1 SGHAT, CDR2 FQNNGV. The CDR3 loop reads CASSLDREQFF. DNA for the CDR3: TGTGCCAGCAGCTTAGATCGTGAGCAGTTCTTC.

V and J are TRBV30 and TRBJ2-7, with 7 bases that match TRBD1. CDR3 length: 13 residues. Per the germline V gene, CDR1 is GTSNPN and CDR2 is SVGIG (reference sequence). The ends lost 5 bases at V and 4 bases at J; junction bases unmatched: 8. CDR3 coding DNA: TGTGCCTGGGCGACAGGGCGGGCTTACGAGCAGTACTTC. This codes for CAWATGRAYEQYF.

The rearrangement links TRBV20-1 to TRBJ1-2; D unresolved. The CDR3 contains 10 residues. Germline V lookup: CDR1 DFQATT, CDR2 SNEGSKA (reference sequence). The V end lost 3 bases, the J end lost 8 bases, and 7 bases lay between the germline ends. For the CDR3, the DNA is TGCAGTGCTAGGGGCGCGGGCTACACCTTC. Its protein is CSARGAGYTF.

The V call is TRBV28, the J call TRBJ1-5; 9 bases map to TRBD1. With 10 bases clipped from V and 5 bases from J, the junction kept 6 bases outside the gene matches. This CDR3 has 13 amino acids. CDR1 is MDHEN, CDR2 SYDVKM, per germline. The CDR3 DNA is TGTGCCACCACAGGACAGGGGTATCAGCCCCAGCATTTT. Amino acids: CATTGQGYQPQHF.

This clone was seen more than once but under ten times. This sequence joins TRBV6-1 and TRBJ1-1, with D perhaps matching TRBD1 (5 bases). Germline lookup yields CDR1 MNHNS and CDR2 SASEGT. This CDR3 has 13 residues. The V end was cut by 6 bases, the J end by 6 bases, with 14 bases between. The CDR3 nucleotides read TGTGCCAGCAGCCAGGGAGGGTGGGCTGAAGCTTTCTTT. This gives the protein CASSQGGWAEAFF.

V is TRBV4-2 and J is TRBJ1-5; 8 nucleotides line up with TRBD1. This CDR3 region has 15 residues. Germline CDR1 reads LGHNA; CDR2 reads YNFKEQ. The trim removed 5 bases at V and 4 bases at J, leaving 7 bases unmatched. The CDR3 reads CASSELGTGNQPQHF. CDR3 sequence (DNA): TGTGCCAGCAGCGAACTCGGGACAGGTAATCAGCCCCAGCATTTT.

This chain joins TRBV28 and TRBJ1-1; D gene ambiguous. The CDR3 spans 13 residues. V gave up 3 bases and J gave up 8 bases, with 13 bases separating them. The germline V gene encodes CDR1 MDHEN and CDR2 SYDVKM. CDR3 bases: TGTGCCAGCAGTTTTGTCGGGAGGGCCGAAGCTTTCTTT. The encoded protein is CASSFVGRAEAFF.

The chain links TRBV30 to TRBJ2-3; D possibly corresponds to TRBD2 (6 bases). CDR3 length equals 13 residues. Germline V gives CDR1 GTSNPN, CDR2 SVGIG (reference sequence). Trimming cost V 3 bases and J 5 bases, with 12 bases left between them. DNA of the CDR3: TGTGCCTGGAGCGGCGGGATGAGAGATACGCAGTATTTT. This gives the protein CAWSGGMRDTQYF. The whole variable domain, filled in from reference TRBV30 and TRBJ2-3, reads SQTIHQWPATLVQPVGSPLSLECTVEGTSNPNLYWYRQAAGRGLQLLFYSVGIGQISSEVPQNLSASRPQDRQFILSSKKLLLSDSGFYLCAWSGGMRDTQYFGPGTRLTVL.

The chain employs TRBV19 and TRBJ1-5, with D maybe TRBD1 (5 bases). Germline V gene lookup returns CDR1 LNHDA and CDR2 SQIVND (reference sequence). This CDR3 spans 15 amino acids. The V gene lost 6 bases and the J gene lost 3 bases, with 15 bases spanning the gap. CDR3 in amino acids: CASRSGGGYNQPQHF. The CDR3 nucleotides read TGTGCCAGTAGATCGGGCGGGGGATACAATCAGCCCCAGCATTTT.

This chain uses TRBV9 with TRBJ2-7, with TRBD1 identical over 10 bases. Looked up from germline, CDR1 is SGDLS and CDR2 is YYNGEE. The CDR3 spans 16 residues. V lost 0 bases and J lost 7; bases outside the gene matches: 10. The CDR3 loop is CASSVEGTGDLWEQYF. The CDR3, as DNA: TGTGCCAGCAGCGTAGAGGGGACAGGGGACCTCTGGGAGCAGTACTTC.

This chain connects TRBV7-2 to TRBJ1-4; 11 nucleotides line up with TRBD1. J gave up 7 bases and V 5 bases, and 6 bases lay outside the gene matches. The CDR3 sequence is 15 residues long. Germline V lookup: CDR1 SGHTA, CDR2 FQGNSA. In nucleotides, the CDR3 is TGTGCCAGCAGCAATACCGGGACAGGGGGTGAAAAACTGTTTTTT. It encodes CASSNTGTGGEKLFF.

The chain employs TRBV19 and TRBJ2-2, with TRBD2 as a possible D gene (6 bases). Trimming left V 6 bases short and J 5 bases short, with 13 bases between. The CDR3 totals 14 residues. Germline V CDR1 and CDR2: LNHDA, SQIVND (reference sequence). The DNA of the CDR3 is TGTGCCAGTAGCGGCGTGGGGGGAACCGGGGAGCTGTTTTTT. Amino acid sequence: CASSGVGGTGELFF.

The chain recombines TRBV5-1 with TRBJ2-1; D gene ambiguous. Per germline, CDR1 SGHRS and CDR2 YFSETQ. The CDR3 consists of 13 residues. V was cut by 4 bases and J by 8 bases, with 13 bases left in between. The CDR3 nucleotides read TGCGCCAGCAGCCAATCTCAGGTGGATGAGCAGTTCTTC. Its translation is CASSQSQVDEQFF.

This chain's CDR3 is CASSSIGGWETQYF. The CDR3 nucleotides read TGTGCCAGCAGTTCAATCGGCGGGTGGGAGACCCAGTACTTC. The rearrangement joins TRBV27 to TRBJ2-5; possibly TRBD2 for D (5 bases). Per germline, CDR1 MNHEY and CDR2 SMNVEV (reference sequence). V lost 4 bases and J 5 bases, leaving 14 bases between the germline ends. The CDR3 is 14 residues long.

The rearrangement uses TRBV11-2 and TRBJ2-7, with 7 bases matching TRBD1. V was clipped by 4 bases and J by 3 bases; unmatched bases: 3. CDR1 SGHAT and CDR2 FQNNGV come from the germline V gene. This CDR3 spans 13 amino acids. The DNA for the CDR3 is TGTGCCAGCAGCTCCGGGACAGACTACGAGCAGTACTTC. It encodes CASSSGTDYEQYF. The entire variable domain, with the rest obtained from reference TRBV11-2 and TRBJ2-7, is as follows: EAGVAQSPRYKIIEKRQSVAFWCNPISGHATLYWYQQILGQGPKLLIQFQNNGVVDDSQLPKDRFSAERLKGVDSTLKIQPAKLEDSAVYLCASSSGTDYEQYFGPGTRLTVT.

This chain connects TRBV7-3 to TRBJ2-5; 7 nucleotides match TRBD2. Germline loops: CDR1 SGHTA, CDR2 FQGTGA. J lost 4 bases, V lost 5 bases, and 7 bases had no gene match. CDR3 length: 14 residues. CDR3 nucleotides: TGTGCCAGCAGCCCCCGGACGGGAGGAGAGACCCAGTACTTC. As protein: CASSPRTGGETQYF.

The chain joins TRBV2 to TRBJ2-1; 9 positions agree with TRBD2. Germline trimming cut 5 bases from V and 1 base from J; bases unmatched to any gene: 3. The CDR3 is 15 residues long. The germline gives CDR1 SNHLY, CDR2 FYNNEI. The CDR3 here is CASSRLAGSYNEQFF. CDR3 sequence (DNA): TGTGCCAGCAGTCGGCTAGCGGGGTCCTACAATGAGCAGTTCTTC.